One and the same sample provided the 5 T cell receptor beta chains below, sequenced in a study of cytomegalovirus exposure and HLA in healthy donors. Measured with immunoSEQ multiplex PCR; TCRdb has only the in-frame clones, and not every one. The sample shows fewer than 300,000 clones, roughly 88% of them seen only once. Sequencing used PBMCs. These receptor sequences come from a woman younger than 35 in good health and CMV-seronegative.

V gene TRBV5-1 combines with J gene TRBJ2-7, with 9 bases identical to TRBD1. The trim removed 4 bases at V and 2 bases at J, leaving 4 bases unmatched. Per germline, CDR1 SGHRS and CDR2 YFSETQ. This CDR3 spans 14 amino acids. CDR3 residues: CASSRTGETYEQYF. CDR3 DNA: TGCGCCAGCAGCCGGACAGGGGAAACCTACGAGCAGTACTTC.

This chain links TRBV25-1 with TRBJ1-3; D not resolved. The ends were cut back, 1 base at V and 0 bases at J, with 10 bases in the middle. The CDR3 sequence is 16 residues long. Germline values: CDR1 MGHDK, CDR2 SYGVNS. The CDR3 DNA reads as TGTGCCAGCAGTGAATCTTGGCGGAGCTCTGGAAACACCATATATTTT. It is translated as CASSESWRSSGNTIYF. Supplemented by reference TRBV25-1 and TRBJ1-3, the full variable domain reads EADIYQTPRYLVIGTGKKITLECSQTMGHDKMYWYQQDPGMELHLIHYSYGVNSTEKGDLSSESTVSRIRTEHFPLTLESARPSHTSQYLCASSESWRSSGNTIYFGEGSWLTVV.

J is TRBJ2-7 and V is TRBV27; D is possibly TRBD2 (5 bases). In germline, CDR1 is MNHEY, CDR2 SMNVEV (reference sequence). Between the trimmed V and J ends, which lost 6 bases and 2 bases, there was a span of 14 bases. The CDR3 length is 14 residues. DNA of the CDR3: TGTGCCAGCAGAACGTCGCTGGGAGCCTACGAGCAGTACTTC. This encodes CASRTSLGAYEQYF.

The chain recombines TRBV28 with TRBJ1-1, with 8 bases lining up with TRBD1. The germline V gene encodes CDR1 MDHEN and CDR2 SYDVKM. V was pared by 6 bases and J by 1 base, with 7 bases of the junction left unmatched. The CDR3 has 15 amino acids. The CDR3: CASRGQDRANTEAFF. CDR3 in DNA: TGTGCCAGCAGGGGACAGGACAGGGCGAACACTGAAGCTTTCTTT.

The chain uses TRBV7-9 and TRBJ2-7; D perhaps matches TRBD2 (5 bases). The CDR3 spans 14 residues. V dropped 5 bases and J dropped 3 bases, with 14 bases sitting between them. Germline V gene data show CDR1 as SEHNR and CDR2 as FQNEAQ (reference sequence). CDR3 protein: CASSIGLSYYEQYF. The CDR3, as DNA: TGTGCCAGCAGCATAGGACTCAGCTACTACGAGCAGTACTTC.